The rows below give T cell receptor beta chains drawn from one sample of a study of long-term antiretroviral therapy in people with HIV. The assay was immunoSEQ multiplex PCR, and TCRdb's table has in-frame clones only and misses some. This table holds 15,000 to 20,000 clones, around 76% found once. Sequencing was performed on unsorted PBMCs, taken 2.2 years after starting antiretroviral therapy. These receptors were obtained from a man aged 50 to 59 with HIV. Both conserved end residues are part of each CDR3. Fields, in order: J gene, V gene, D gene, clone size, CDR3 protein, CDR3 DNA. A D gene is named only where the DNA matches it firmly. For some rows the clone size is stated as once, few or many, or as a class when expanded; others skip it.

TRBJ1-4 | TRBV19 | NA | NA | CASSIRRGVTNEKLFF | TGTGCCAGTAGTATTCGGAGGGGAGTAACTAATGAAAAACTGTTTTTT
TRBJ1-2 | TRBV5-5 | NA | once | CASSVRGVGGYTF | TGTGCCAGCAGCGTGAGGGGTGTGGGCGGCTACACCTTC
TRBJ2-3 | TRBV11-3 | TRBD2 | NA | CASSWGGDTQYF | TGTGCCAGCAGCTGGGGGGGAGATACGCAGTATTTT
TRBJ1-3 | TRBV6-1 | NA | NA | CASSDGVSGNTIYF | TGTGCCAGCAGTGACGGGGTGTCCGGAAACACCATATATTTT
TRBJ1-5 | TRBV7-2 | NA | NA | CASSLDRINQPQHF | TGTGCCAGCAGCTTAGATCGGATCAATCAGCCCCAGCATTTT
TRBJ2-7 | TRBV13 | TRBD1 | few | CASSGSTGWAHEQYF | TGTGCCAGCAGCGGGTCGACAGGGTGGGCCCACGAGCAGTACTTC
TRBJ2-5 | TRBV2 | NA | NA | CATSRVAETQYF | TGTGCCACCAGCAGGGTTGCGGAGACCCAGTACTTC
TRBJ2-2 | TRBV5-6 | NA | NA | CASSFGGNTGELFF | TGTGCCAGCAGCTTCGGTGGGAACACCGGGGAGCTGTTTTTT
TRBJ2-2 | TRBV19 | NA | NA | CASSIDLTGELFF | TGTGCCAGTAGTATCGATCTTACCGGGGAGCTGTTTTTT
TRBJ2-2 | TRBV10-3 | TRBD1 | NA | CAISLGQGDRELFF | TGTGCCATCAGCTTAGGACAGGGCGATCGGGAGCTGTTTTTT
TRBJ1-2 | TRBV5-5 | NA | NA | CASRAGPGQNYGYTF | TGTGCCAGCAGGGCTGGACCCGGACAGAACTATGGCTACACCTTC
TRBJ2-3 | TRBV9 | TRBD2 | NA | CASSMGGFGTDTQYF | TGTGCCAGCAGCATGGGGGGGTTTGGGACAGATACGCAGTATTTT
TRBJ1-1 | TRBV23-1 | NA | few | CASSPTLSGEMNTEAFF | TGCGCCAGCAGCCCAACCCTCAGCGGGGAAATGAACACTGAAGCTTTCTTT
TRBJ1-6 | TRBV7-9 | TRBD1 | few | CASSYGQGFYNSPLHF | TGTGCCAGCAGCTATGGACAGGGATTTTATAATTCACCCCTCCACTTT
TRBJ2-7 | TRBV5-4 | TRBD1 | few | CASSLGTGGVYEQYF | TGTGCCAGCAGCTTGGGGACAGGGGGCGTGTACGAGCAGTACTTC
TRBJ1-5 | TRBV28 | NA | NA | CASSFPQGGQPQHF | TGTGCCAGCAGTTTCCCACAGGGAGGTCAGCCCCAGCATTTT
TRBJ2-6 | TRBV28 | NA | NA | CASSGRSGANVLTF | TGTGCCAGCAGTGGACGCTCTGGGGCCAACGTCCTGACTTTC
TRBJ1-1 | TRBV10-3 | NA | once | CAISESSGPGNTEAFF | TGTGCCATCAGTGAGTCTTCAGGCCCCGGGAACACTGAAGCTTTCTTT
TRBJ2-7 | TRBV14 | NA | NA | CASSQDPESEQYF | TGTGCCAGCAGCCAAGATCCAGAATCCGAGCAGTACTTC
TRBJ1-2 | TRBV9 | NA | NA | CASSVGGGSDYGYTF | TGTGCCAGCAGCGTAGGGGGGGGGTCAGACTATGGCTACACCTTC
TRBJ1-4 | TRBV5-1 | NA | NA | CASSARTAGYEKLFF | TGCGCCAGCAGCGCCCGGACAGCAGGATATGAAAAACTGTTTTTT
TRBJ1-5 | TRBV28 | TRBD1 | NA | CASSWLRAGGNQPQHF | TGTGCCAGCAGTTGGCTACGGGCAGGGGGAAATCAGCCCCAGCATTTT
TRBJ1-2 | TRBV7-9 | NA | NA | CASSYTTHGYTF | TGTGCCAGCAGCTACACAACCCATGGCTACACCTTC
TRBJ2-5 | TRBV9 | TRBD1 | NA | CASSVGTGEETQYF | TGTGCCAGCAGCGTCGGGACAGGGGAAGAGACCCAGTACTTC
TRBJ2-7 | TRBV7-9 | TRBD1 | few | CASSSSDRGPQGEEQYF | TGTGCCAGCAGCTCATCCGACAGGGGGCCTCAAGGGGAAGAGCAGTACTTC
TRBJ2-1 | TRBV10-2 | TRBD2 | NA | CASDPGLAGVGEQFF | TGCGCCAGCGATCCGGGACTAGCGGGAGTAGGTGAGCAGTTCTTC
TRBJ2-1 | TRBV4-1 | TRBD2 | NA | CASSQGGRRLTGGYNEQFF | TGCGCCAGCAGCCAAGGGGGCAGGCGTCTGACGGGGGGCTACAATGAGCAGTTCTTC
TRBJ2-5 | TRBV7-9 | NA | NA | CASSEGLQETQYF | TGTGCCAGCAGCGAAGGGTTGCAAGAGACCCAGTACTTC
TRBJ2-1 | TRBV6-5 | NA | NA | CASSKTDIHNEQFF | TGTGCCAGCAGTAAGACAGATATCCACAATGAGCAGTTCTTC
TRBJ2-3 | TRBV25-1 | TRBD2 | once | CASSVGTSGTDTQYF | TGTGCCAGCAGTGTGGGGACTAGCGGGACAGATACGCAGTATTTT
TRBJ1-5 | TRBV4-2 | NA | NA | CASSGDGYSNQPQHF | TGTGCCAGCAGCGGGGACGGCTATAGCAATCAGCCCCAGCATTTT
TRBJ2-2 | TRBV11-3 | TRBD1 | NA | CASSWGQGGAGELFF | TGTGCCAGCAGCTGGGGACAGGGAGGCGCCGGGGAGCTGTTTTTT
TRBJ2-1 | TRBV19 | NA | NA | CASSVRDISYNEQFF | TGTGCCAGTAGTGTTCGGGACATTTCCTACAATGAGCAGTTCTTC
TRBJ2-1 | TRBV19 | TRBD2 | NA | CASSIWTSGIRNEQFF | TGTGCCAGTAGTATATGGACTAGCGGGATTCGAAATGAGCAGTTCTTC
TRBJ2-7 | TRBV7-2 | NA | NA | CASTPAVNSYEQYF | TGTGCCAGCACCCCAGCGGTCAACTCCTACGAGCAGTACTTC
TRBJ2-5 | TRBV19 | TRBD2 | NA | CASSWGRGGRETQYF | TGTGCCAGTAGCTGGGGGCGGGGGGGCCGGGAGACCCAGTACTTC
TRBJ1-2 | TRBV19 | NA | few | CATWSYGHGYTF | TGTGCCACCTGGAGTTACGGCCATGGCTACACCTTC
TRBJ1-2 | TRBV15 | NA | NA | CATSRDSEGYTF | TGTGCCACCAGCAGAGATTCGGAGGGCTACACCTTC
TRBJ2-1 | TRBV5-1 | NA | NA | CASTVTGTSYNEQFF | TGCGCCAGCACCGTAACGGGGACCTCCTACAATGAGCAGTTCTTC
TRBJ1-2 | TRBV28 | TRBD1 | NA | CASSSGTVLYGYTF | TGTGCCAGCAGTTCCGGGACAGTCTTATATGGCTACACCTTC